Listed below are T cell receptor beta chains from one sample, sequenced in a study of blood T cells in healthy people across ages. TCRdb reprocessed the 5' RACE reads via MiXCR and lists one record per CDR3 protein. Here the sample spans around 670,000 distinct CDR3 sequences, under 30% being singletons. The sequenced sample was blood. These receptors were obtained from a woman of 80 years or more in good health. The CDR3 runs from the conserved cysteine through the conserved F or W. A D gene is named only where the DNA matches it firmly. Only part of the rows carry a size: once, few, many, or a class if the clone is expanded.

D	V	size	J	CDR3	DNA
-	TRBV4-1	-	TRBJ1-5	CASSQDRAHQRGPQHF	TGCGCCAGCAGCCAAGATAGGGCCCATCAGAGGGGGCCCCAGCATTTT
-	TRBV20-1	-	TRBJ1-6	CSARDRNSPLHF	TGCAGTGCTAGAGATCGGAATTCACCCCTCCACTTT
TRBD2	TRBV7-2	-	TRBJ2-7	CASSLKTSGRASASYEQYF	TGTGCCAGCAGCTTGAAGACTAGCGGGAGGGCCTCGGCTTCCTACGAGCAGTACTTC
TRBD1	TRBV6-5	-	TRBJ2-4	CASSLFRDRRSYERHF	TGTGCCAGCAGCCTCTTCCGGGACAGGAGATCCTACGAGCGGCACTTC
-	TRBV20-1	many	TRBJ2-3	CSARGTGTDTQYF	TGCAGTGCTAGAGGTACAGGGACAGATACGCAGTATTTT
-	TRBV29-1	once	TRBJ2-3	CSVELARADTQYF	TGCAGCGTTGAGCTCGCCAGAGCAGATACGCAGTATTTT
-	TRBV7-9	-	TRBJ1-2	CASSSNLVGYGYTF	TGTGCCAGCAGCTCTAACCTCGTTGGCTATGGCTACACCTTC
TRBD2	TRBV9	-	TRBJ2-5	CASSATHLAGAGETQYF	TGCGCCAGCAGCGCAACCCATCTAGCGGGAGCGGGAGAGACCCAGTACTTC
TRBD1	TRBV29-1	many	TRBJ2-7	CSVYDRGIEQYF	TGCAGCGTTTACGACAGGGGGATCGAGCAGTACTTC
TRBD1	TRBV27	many	TRBJ2-7	CASSPRGTDAYEQYF	TGTGCCAGCTCCCCGAGGGGGACAGACGCCTACGAGCAGTACTTC
-	TRBV7-9	many	TRBJ2-7	CASSPLWEQYF	TGTGCCAGCAGCCCTCTCTGGGAGCAGTACTTC
TRBD1	TRBV27	-	TRBJ1-5	CASRGTGQGRNQPQHF	TGTGCCAGCCGGGGCACGGGACAGGGTCGCAATCAGCCCCAGCATTTT
TRBD1	TRBV29-1	-	TRBJ2-2	CSVAAGTGGTGELFF	TGCAGCGTCGCTGCCGGGACAGGGGGCACCGGGGAGCTGTTTTTT
TRBD1	TRBV20-1	many	TRBJ1-1	CSARGGTGVGEAFF	TGCAGTGCTAGGGGGGGGACAGGGGTCGGTGAAGCTTTCTTT
TRBD2	TRBV9	-	TRBJ2-1	CVSSVGPSGYNEQFF	TGTGTCAGCAGCGTAGGTCCTAGCGGCTACAATGAGCAGTTCTTC
TRBD1	TRBV2	-	TRBJ1-1	CASIRDSPKATMNTEAFF	TGTGCCAGCATCAGGGACAGCCCAAAAGCCACCATGAACACTGAAGCTTTCTTT
TRBD1	TRBV6-2/TRBV6-3	many	TRBJ1-1	CASRFGTGERAFF	TGTGCCAGCAGATTCGGGACAGGGGAAAGGGCTTTCTTT
TRBD1	TRBV10-3	-	TRBJ1-2	CAIREGTGDYGYTF	TGTGCCATCAGGGAGGGAACAGGGGACTATGGCTACACCTTC
TRBD1	TRBV10-3	many	TRBJ1-1	CAITGGTDTEAFF	TGTGCCATCACAGGGGGAACGGACACTGAAGCTTTCTTT
-	TRBV3-1	-	TRBJ2-4	CASSLNSYERYF	TGTGCCAGCAGCCTAAATTCCTACGAGCGGTACTTC
-	TRBV12-3/TRBV12-4	-	TRBJ2-7	CASSPRFSSYEQYF	TGTGCCAGCAGTCCCCGATTTAGCTCCTACGAGCAGTACTTC
-	TRBV12-3/TRBV12-4	few	TRBJ1-5	CASSQIFGISNQPQHF	TGTGCCAGCAGTCAGATATTTGGTATTAGCAATCAGCCCCAGCATTTT
-	TRBV28	-	TRBJ2-5	CASSLAGLGGNEQYF	TGTGCCAGCAGTCTCGCCGGATTAGGGGGGAATGAGCAGTACTTC
TRBD1	TRBV4-2	few	TRBJ1-5	CASSQDQGAVGNQPQHF	TGTGCCAGCAGCCAAGATCAGGGGGCAGTGGGCAATCAGCCCCAGCATTTT
TRBD1	TRBV5-1	many	TRBJ1-1	CASRLAGGTEAFF	TGCGCCAGCAGGCTGGCAGGGGGCACTGAAGCTTTCTTT
-	TRBV11-2	many	TRBJ2-3	CASSFPRGDTQYF	TGTGCCAGCAGCTTCCCAAGGGGAGATACGCAGTATTTT
-	TRBV6-5	many	TRBJ2-5	CASRGVETQYF	TGTGCCAGCAGAGGTGTCGAGACCCAGTACTTC
-	TRBV30	-	TRBJ2-7	CAWSVISDNEQYF	TGTGCCTGGAGTGTGATTAGCGACAACGAGCAGTACTTC
TRBD2	TRBV7-2	many	TRBJ2-1	CASSTTLAGYNEQFF	TGTGCCAGCAGCACCACACTAGCGGGGTACAATGAGCAGTTCTTC
TRBD1	TRBV28	many	TRBJ2-3	CASQTGGSTDTQYF	TGTGCCAGCCAGACAGGGGGGTCCACAGATACGCAGTATTTT
-	TRBV12-3/TRBV12-4	many	TRBJ1-3	CASSSRRRENTIYF	TGTGCCAGCAGTTCCCGACGACGAGAGAACACCATATATTTT